These T cell receptor beta chains were read from a single sample in a study of blood T cell repertoires in COVID-19. Method: immunoSEQ multiplex PCR; TCRdb's copy keeps in-frame clones and lacks some. This sample carries 65,000 to 80,000 clones, around nine tenths of them seen once, and the ten largest clones take about 2.9%. The sequenced sample was peripheral blood. The receptors were gathered from an older man with active or convalescent COVID-19. Both conserved end residues are part of each CDR3. The order of the fields is J gene, CDR3 length, V gene, D gene, clone size, CDR3 protein, CDR3 DNA. The D gene is left open where the match is weak. Clone size is not always given. Where it is, it says once, few, many or a class for expanded clones.

>TRBJ2-5|15|TRBV19|NA|once
CASSIGLATQETQYF
TGTGCCAGTAGTATAGGGCTAGCTACCCAAGAGACCCAGTACTTC
>TRBJ2-3|16|TRBV6-6|NA|NA
CASSYPSGWGTDTQYF
TGTGCCAGCAGTTACCCGTCGGGATGGGGCACAGATACGCAGTATTTT
>TRBJ1-2|13|TRBV5-5|NA|NA
CASSLQVFYGYTF
TGTGCCAGCAGCTTGCAGGTTTTCTATGGCTACACCTTC
>TRBJ1-5|14|TRBV15|NA|few
CATSRGFSDQPQHF
TGTGCCACCAGCAGAGGGTTTTCAGATCAGCCCCAGCATTTT
>TRBJ1-2|13|TRBV5-4|NA|once
CASSFGAGSGYTF
TGTGCCAGCAGCTTCGGAGCGGGCTCTGGCTACACCTTC
>TRBJ2-1|16|TRBV28|TRBD1|NA
CASSRQGGNSYNEQFF
TGTGCCAGCAGCCGACAGGGGGGCAACTCCTACAATGAGCAGTTCTTC
>TRBJ1-2|12|TRBV4-2|NA|NA
CASSHTNGGYTF
TGTGCCAGCAGCCATACTAACGGGGGCTACACCTTC
>TRBJ2-4|16|TRBV28|TRBD2|NA
CASSYLAGGFKNIQYF
TGTGCCAGCAGTTATCTGGCGGGAGGGTTCAAAAACATTCAGTACTTC
>TRBJ2-1|18|TRBV4-2|NA|NA
CASSQSSRVSSSYNEQFF
TGTGCCAGCAGCCAATCTTCTCGGGTTTCCAGCTCCTACAATGAGCAGTTCTTC
>TRBJ1-2|10|TRBV29-1|NA|NA
CSVWTYGYTF
TGCAGCGTCTGGACTTATGGCTACACCTTC
>TRBJ2-7|16|TRBV28|TRBD1|NA
CASAEFTVQGAYEQYF
TGTGCCAGCGCCGAGTTTACGGTTCAGGGGGCTTACGAGCAGTACTTC
>TRBJ1-1|13|TRBV30|NA|NA
CAWSVLSRREAFF
TGTGCCTGGAGTGTACTGTCGCGGCGGGAAGCTTTCTTT
>TRBJ2-5|19|TRBV7-6|NA|once
CASSSSRLSRTVGGETQYF
TGTGCCAGCAGCTCCTCTCGTTTAAGCCGGACGGTGGGGGGAGAGACCCAGTACTTC
>TRBJ2-3|15|TRBV5-1|NA|NA
CASSLLRDSTDTQYF
TGCGCCAGCAGCTTATTACGGGATAGCACAGATACGCAGTATTTT
>TRBJ2-5|13|TRBV2|NA|NA
CASSVGAKETQYF
TGTGCCAGCAGTGTAGGGGCCAAAGAGACCCAGTACTTC
>TRBJ2-2|16|TRBV5-4|TRBD2|NA
CASSIGIAGSRGELFF
TGTGCCAGCAGCATCGGTATAGCGGGGAGTCGGGGGGAGCTGTTTTTT
>TRBJ1-6|16|TRBV3-1/TRBV3-2|TRBD1|NA
CASSQGGQGENSPLHF
TGTGCCAGCAGCCAAGGGGGACAGGGCGAAAATTCACCCCTCCACTTT